This T cell receptor beta chain was documented in a study of T cells in women clearing cervical HPV infection (dated by TCRdb to 2017 to 2018). For the wider study: The cases were 20 to 25 women with histologically confirmed HPV16-related CIN3 or worse, and 2 of those women had invasive cancers. Case blood was taken at the visit when the lesion was first identified, whereas control blood was taken when infection was no longer detected. For cases, a median interval of about 150 days, with an interquartile range of roughly 85 to 220 days, was observed between lesion detection and blood sampling. The parent cohort enrolled 10,000 to 11,000 women aged 18 or older in Guanacaste, Costa Rica, in 1993 to 1994 and followed the women for seven years. Five blinded duplicates per group were added as quality controls, giving 60 or so samples: approximately 50 participants and approximately ten replicates. Cases had a median age of about 34 years and controls had a median age of around 40, with no significant differences in baseline characteristics. The controls were 25 or so women whose single incident HPV16 infection cleared within 12 months with no development of precancer or cancer. HLA typing was available for only a few women, so HLA type could not be excluded as a confounder. Cases and controls were matched on year of sample collection and on age within five years. This exploratory proof-of-principle case-control study, nested within the Guanacaste HPV Natural History Study in Costa Rica, compared TCR repertoires among women with different cervical HPV16 outcomes. Broad study findings and their caveats: Because of the cross-sectional design, the study could not determine whether the associations came before infection or resulted from infection, and neither effector/memory subsets nor HPV-specific T cells were isolated. TCR repertoire richness was significantly higher in CIN3+ cases than in controls across sequencing depths, while evenness did not differ. Random forest classifiers combining richness and V gene abundances distinguished cases from controls with an estimated AUC of roughly 0.81. TRBV6-7 relative abundance was lower in cases than in controls (about 0.099% versus 0.16%; Bonferroni P = 0.0008). Because T-cell numbers per sample were unknown, differences in richness could reflect varying T-cell content rather than repertoire biology.

The CDR3 covers 16 residues, taking in both the cysteine and the phenylalanine. Only the CDR3 bases that were read are kept: 39 of them, in frame from base 1. According to the germline V gene, CDR1 reads SNHLY and CDR2 reads FYNNEI. Germline trimming amounts to 6 bases on V and 7 bases on J, with 10 as the count of junction bases outside the gene matches. About this clone itself: Its antigen remains undetermined. From the germline J gene comes the end of the CDR3, since the read stops 3 residues before it.

The immunoSEQ assay used multiplex PCR to amplify TCR beta CDR3 regions from an average of around 1.2 ug of genomic DNA per sample. To correct primer bias, the assay used a complete synthetic TCR repertoire to set an amplification baseline. The amplicons were sequenced using the Illumina platform. Under the source paper's analysis protocol: Sequences were error-corrected by clustering with frequency ratios and a modified nearest-neighbor algorithm, then analyzed in the immunoSEQ Analyzer with IMGT gene definitions. At each rarefaction depth, TCR richness and evenness were averaged across 20 rarefaction repeats, and samples with fewer sequences than that depth were excluded. V, D and J gene relative abundances were compared between groups with Wilcoxon rank sum tests, applying FDR correction. Blinded duplicates gave an intraclass correlation of approximately 96% for TCR richness and an average of about 76% across around 66 gene segments. Drawn from immuneACCESS, this table holds only the in-frame rearrangements with V and J called that TCRdb kept. Clones are partly lost; checked studies trace under half to an unresolved V gene and leave the rest unexplained. V, J and clone size are taken as reported in that table, and D and trimming were inferred from the DNA itself. The table of this sample itemizes fewer than 40,000 clones. 4.8% of the sample belongs to the ten largest clones.

Every participant had a single incident cervical HPV16 infection, and women with prevalent HPV16 infections were excluded. Cervical HPV DNA was detected with MY09/MY11 PCR, and genotyping was done with dot-blot hybridization. Fifteen mL of heparinized blood was centrifuged, after which the buffy coat was aliquoted, frozen at -30 degrees C, and then stored at -80 degrees C. QIAGEN kits were used to extract genomic DNA from buffy coat specimens. Source material: blood buffy coat. This sequence originates from a woman aged 18 to 75 with a cervical HPV16 infection that either progressed to CIN3+ or cleared (not recorded which). In this chain, TRBV2 is recombined with TRBJ2-1; 12 junctional bases match TRBD2. The CDR3 bases that were read are TGTGCCAGCAGCGGGGGGCTAGCGGGGGGGATAAATGAG. It codes for CASSGGLAGGINE. The CDR3, in full, reads CASSGGLAGGINEQFF.